This TCR beta chain is from a study of PD-1 blockade in classical Hodgkin lymphoma. Study-wide points: Repertoire differences have undefined causes, possibly disease activity or prior therapy. Reports described newly diagnosed patients as having lower baseline TCR diversity than healthy donors.

Measured with immunoSEQ multiplex PCR; TCRdb has only the in-frame clones, and not every one. The sample lists several thousand clones, 80% to 85% occurring once. The time point: newly diagnosed, previously untreated cHL patient sample. With magnetic negative selection, CD4+ T cells were purified from PBMCs that had been thawed. With respect to this clone: Its specificity is unknown.

CDR1 and CDR2 (germline): ENHRY, SYGVKD. This CDR3 has 15 residues. Trimming left V 0 bases short and J 8 bases short, with 16 bases between. The receptor was derived from a human donor with classical Hodgkin lymphoma. V is TRBV10-3 and J is TRBJ1-2, with unresolved D. The sequenced sample consisted of CD4+ T cells from blood. The CDR3 sequence: CAISESQTVTWGYTF. For the CDR3, the DNA is TGTGCCATCAGTGAGTCACAGACTGTGACCTGGGGCTACACCTTC.